Listed here is a single T cell receptor beta chain. Its antigen is undetermined. This specimen belongs to a study of T cell repertoires in cytomegalovirus infection. Across the whole study: It can be stated that public TCR beta signatures indicated CMV infection as well as a matching HLA type. General study results and limits: The ex vivo response was dominated by HLA-C-restricted CMV-specific TCR beta clonotypes.

The CDR3 has 12 amino acids. Trimming stripped 3 bases from V and 7 bases from J, with 7 bases between. In germline, CDR1 is LNHDA, CDR2 SQIVND (reference sequence). TCRdb ran MiXCR on the reads and lists one entry per CDR3 protein. Of over 150,000 distinct CDR3 sequences detected, approximately 15% appear once; the ten largest clones hold more than 20%. This chain links TRBV19 with TRBJ2-1; D call uncertain. The TCR sequence derives from a human donor in good health (CMV status not recorded). Some clones in this sample may be carry-over from other donors' samples. Source material: PBMCs. The CDR3: CASSICENEQFF. The CDR3 DNA follows: TGTGCCAGTAGTATTTGTGAGAATGAGCAGTTCTTC.